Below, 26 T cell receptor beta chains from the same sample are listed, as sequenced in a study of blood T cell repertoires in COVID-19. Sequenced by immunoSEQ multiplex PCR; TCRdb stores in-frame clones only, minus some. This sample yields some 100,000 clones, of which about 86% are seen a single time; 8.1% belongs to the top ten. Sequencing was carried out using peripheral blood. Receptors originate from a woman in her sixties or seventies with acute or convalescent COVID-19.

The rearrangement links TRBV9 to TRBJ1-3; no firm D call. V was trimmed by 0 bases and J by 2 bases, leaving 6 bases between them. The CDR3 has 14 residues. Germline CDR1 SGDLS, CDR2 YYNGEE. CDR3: CASSVAPAGNTIYF. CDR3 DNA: TGTGCCAGCAGCGTAGCTCCAGCTGGAAACACCATATATTTT.

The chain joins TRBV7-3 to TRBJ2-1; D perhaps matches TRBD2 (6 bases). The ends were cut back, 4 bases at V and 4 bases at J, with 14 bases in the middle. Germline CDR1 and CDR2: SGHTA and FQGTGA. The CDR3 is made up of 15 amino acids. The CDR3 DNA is TGTGCCAGCAGCTCCGGGCCTAGCGAATACAATGAGCAGTTCTTC. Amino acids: CASSSGPSEYNEQFF. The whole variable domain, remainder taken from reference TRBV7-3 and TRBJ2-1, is GAGVSQTPSNKVTEKGKYVELRCDPISGHTALYWYRQSLGQGPEFLIYFQGTGAADDSGLPNDRFFAVRPEGSVSTLKIQRTERGDSAVYLCASSSGPSEYNEQFFGPGTRLTVL.

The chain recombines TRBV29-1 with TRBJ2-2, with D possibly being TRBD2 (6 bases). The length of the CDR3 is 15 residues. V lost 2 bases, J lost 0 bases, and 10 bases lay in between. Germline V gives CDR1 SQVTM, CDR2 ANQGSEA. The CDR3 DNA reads TGCAGCGTTGAAATTGCGGGGACGAACACCGGGGAGCTGTTTTTT. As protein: CSVEIAGTNTGELFF.

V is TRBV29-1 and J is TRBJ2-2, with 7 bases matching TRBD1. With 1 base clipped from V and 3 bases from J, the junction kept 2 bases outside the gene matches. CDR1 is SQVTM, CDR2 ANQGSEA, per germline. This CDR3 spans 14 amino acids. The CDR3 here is CSVEGDRDTGELFF. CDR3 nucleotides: TGCAGCGTTGAAGGGGACAGAGACACCGGGGAGCTGTTTTTT.

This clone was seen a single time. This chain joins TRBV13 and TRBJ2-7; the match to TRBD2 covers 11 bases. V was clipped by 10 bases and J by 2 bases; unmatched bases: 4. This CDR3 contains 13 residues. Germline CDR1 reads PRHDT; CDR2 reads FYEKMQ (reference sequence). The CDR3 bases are TGTGCCACCGGGACTAGCGGTGCCTACGAGCAGTACTTC. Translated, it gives CATGTSGAYEQYF. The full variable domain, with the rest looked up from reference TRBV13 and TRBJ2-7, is AAGVIQSPRHLIKEKRETATLKCYPIPRHDTVYWYQQGPGQDPQFLISFYEKMQSDKGSIPDRFSAQQFSDYHSELNMSSLELGDSALYFCATGTSGAYEQYFGPGTRLTVT.

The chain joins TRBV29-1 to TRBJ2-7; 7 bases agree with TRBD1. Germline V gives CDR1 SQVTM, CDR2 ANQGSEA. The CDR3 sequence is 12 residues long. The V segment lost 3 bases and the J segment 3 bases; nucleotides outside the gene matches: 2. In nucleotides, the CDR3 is TGCAGCGTTGAGTCAGGGGGCTACGAGCAGTACTTC. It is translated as CSVESGGYEQYF.

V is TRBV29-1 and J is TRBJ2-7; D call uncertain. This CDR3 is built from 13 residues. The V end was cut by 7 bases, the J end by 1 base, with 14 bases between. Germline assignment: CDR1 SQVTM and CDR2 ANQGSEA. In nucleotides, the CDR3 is TGCAGCGCAATCGACACGCTTTCCTACGAGCAGTACTTC. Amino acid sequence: CSAIDTLSYEQYF.

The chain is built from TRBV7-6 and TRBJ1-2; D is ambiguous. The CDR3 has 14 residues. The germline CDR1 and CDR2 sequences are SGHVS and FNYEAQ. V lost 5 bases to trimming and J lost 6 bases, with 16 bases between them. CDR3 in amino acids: CASSPIGETHGYTF. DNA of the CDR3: TGTGCCAGCAGCCCCATCGGGGAGACTCATGGCTACACCTTC.

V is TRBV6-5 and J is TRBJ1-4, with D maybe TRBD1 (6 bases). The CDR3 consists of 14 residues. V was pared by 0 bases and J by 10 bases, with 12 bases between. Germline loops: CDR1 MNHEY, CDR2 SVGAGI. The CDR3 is CASSYSGGGLKLFF. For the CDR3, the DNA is TGTGCCAGCAGTTACTCGGGAGGGGGACTAAAACTGTTTTTT.

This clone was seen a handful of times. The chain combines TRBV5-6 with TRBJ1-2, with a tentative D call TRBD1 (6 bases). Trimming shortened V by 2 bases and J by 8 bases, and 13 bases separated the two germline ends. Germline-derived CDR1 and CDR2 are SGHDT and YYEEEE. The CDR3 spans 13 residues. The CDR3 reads CASSFAGAGGYTF. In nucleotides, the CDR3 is TGTGCCAGCAGCTTTGCAGGGGCAGGAGGCTACACCTTC.

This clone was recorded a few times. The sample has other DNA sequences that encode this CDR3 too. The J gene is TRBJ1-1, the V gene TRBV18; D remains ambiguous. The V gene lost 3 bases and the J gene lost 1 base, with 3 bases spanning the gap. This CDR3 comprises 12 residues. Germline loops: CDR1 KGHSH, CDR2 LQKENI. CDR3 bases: TGTGCCAGCTCACCTAGGAACACTGAAGCTTTCTTT. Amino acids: CASSPRNTEAFF.

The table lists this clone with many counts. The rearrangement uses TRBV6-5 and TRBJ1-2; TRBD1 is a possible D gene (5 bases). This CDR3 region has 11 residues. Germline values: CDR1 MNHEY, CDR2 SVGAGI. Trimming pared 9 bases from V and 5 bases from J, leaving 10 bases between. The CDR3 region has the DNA TGTGCCAGTCAGGGTTTGTATGGCTACACCTTC. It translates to CASQGLYGYTF.

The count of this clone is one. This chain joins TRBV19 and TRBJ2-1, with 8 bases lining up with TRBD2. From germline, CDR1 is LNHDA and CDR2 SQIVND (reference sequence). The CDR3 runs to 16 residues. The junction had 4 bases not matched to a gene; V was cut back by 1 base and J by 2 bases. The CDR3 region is CASSIGGLETYNEQFF. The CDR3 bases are TGTGCCAGTAGTATAGGGGGACTAGAAACCTACAATGAGCAGTTCTTC.

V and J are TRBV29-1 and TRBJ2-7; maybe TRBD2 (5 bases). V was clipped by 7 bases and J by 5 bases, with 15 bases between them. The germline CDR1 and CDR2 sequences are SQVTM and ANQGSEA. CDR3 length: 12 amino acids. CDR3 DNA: TGCAGCGGGTCGGGGTTATTCAACGAGCAGTACTTC. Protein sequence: CSGSGLFNEQYF.

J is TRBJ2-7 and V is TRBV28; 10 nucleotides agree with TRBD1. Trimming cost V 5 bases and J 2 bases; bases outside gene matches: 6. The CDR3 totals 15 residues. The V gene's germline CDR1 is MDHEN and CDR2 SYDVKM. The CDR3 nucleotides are TGTGCCAGCAGTATGGCTGGACAGGGGGCCTACGAGCAGTACTTC. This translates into CASSMAGQGAYEQYF.

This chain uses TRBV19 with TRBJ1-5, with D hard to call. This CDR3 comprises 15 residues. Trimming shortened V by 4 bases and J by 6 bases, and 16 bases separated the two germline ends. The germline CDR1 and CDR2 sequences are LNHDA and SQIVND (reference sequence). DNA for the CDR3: TGTGCCAGTAGTAGAGACGAGAGGGTGGCTCAGCCCCAGCATTTT. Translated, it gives CASSRDERVAQPQHF.

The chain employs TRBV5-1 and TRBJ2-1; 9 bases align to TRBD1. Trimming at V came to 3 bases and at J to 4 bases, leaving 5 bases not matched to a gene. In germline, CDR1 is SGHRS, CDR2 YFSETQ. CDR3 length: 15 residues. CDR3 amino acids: CASSWGQGSYNEQFF. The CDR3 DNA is TGCGCCAGCAGCTGGGGACAGGGCTCGTACAATGAGCAGTTCTTC.

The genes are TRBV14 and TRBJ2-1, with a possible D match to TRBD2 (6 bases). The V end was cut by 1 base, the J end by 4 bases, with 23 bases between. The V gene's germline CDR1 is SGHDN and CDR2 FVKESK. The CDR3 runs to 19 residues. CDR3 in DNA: TGTGCCAGCAGCCAAGTGGGCGGGGATCAGTCCAGGCTTTACAATGAGCAGTTCTTC. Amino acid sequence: CASSQVGGDQSRLYNEQFF.

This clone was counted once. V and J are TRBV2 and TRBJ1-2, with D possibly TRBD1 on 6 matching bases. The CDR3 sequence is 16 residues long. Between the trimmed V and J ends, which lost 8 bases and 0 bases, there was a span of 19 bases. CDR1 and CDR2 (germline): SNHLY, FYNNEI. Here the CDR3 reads CASFGDTEASNYGYTF. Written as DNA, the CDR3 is TGTGCCAGCTTCGGGGACACCGAGGCGTCTAACTATGGCTACACCTTC.

CDR3 protein: CASSYPTGNTEAFF. Written as DNA, the CDR3 is TGTGCCAGCAGCTATCCTACAGGGAACACTGAAGCTTTCTTT. The V gene is TRBV5-6, the J gene TRBJ1-1; a possible D gene is TRBD1 (5 bases). V gave up 3 bases and J gave up 1 base, with 10 bases separating them. Germline CDR1 and CDR2: SGHDT and YYEEEE. CDR3 size: 14 residues.

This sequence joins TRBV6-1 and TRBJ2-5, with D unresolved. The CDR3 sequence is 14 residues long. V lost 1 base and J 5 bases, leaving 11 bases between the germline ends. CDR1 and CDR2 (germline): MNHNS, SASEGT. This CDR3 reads CASSEGGPPETQYF. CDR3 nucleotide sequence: TGTGCCAGCAGTGAAGGTGGGCCCCCGGAGACCCAGTACTTC.

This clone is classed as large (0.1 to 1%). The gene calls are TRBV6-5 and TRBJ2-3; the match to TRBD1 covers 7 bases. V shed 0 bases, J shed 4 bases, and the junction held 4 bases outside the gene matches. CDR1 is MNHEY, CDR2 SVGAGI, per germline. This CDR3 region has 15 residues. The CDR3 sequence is CASSYSTGVPDTQYF. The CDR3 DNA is TGTGCCAGCAGTTACTCAACAGGGGTCCCAGATACGCAGTATTTT.

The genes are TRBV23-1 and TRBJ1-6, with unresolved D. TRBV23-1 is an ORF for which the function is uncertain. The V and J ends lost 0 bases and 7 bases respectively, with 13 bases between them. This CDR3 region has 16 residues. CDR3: CASSQSSGRLNSPLHF. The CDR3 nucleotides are TGCGCCAGCAGTCAATCGTCTGGCAGGCTAAATTCACCCCTCCACTTT.

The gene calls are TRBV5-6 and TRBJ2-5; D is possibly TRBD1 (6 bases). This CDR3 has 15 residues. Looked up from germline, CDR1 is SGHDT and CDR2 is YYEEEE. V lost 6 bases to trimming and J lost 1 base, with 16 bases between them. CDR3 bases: TGTGCCAGCACCCTGACCGGCAGGGGCCAAGAGACCCAGTACTTC. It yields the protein CASTLTGRGQETQYF.

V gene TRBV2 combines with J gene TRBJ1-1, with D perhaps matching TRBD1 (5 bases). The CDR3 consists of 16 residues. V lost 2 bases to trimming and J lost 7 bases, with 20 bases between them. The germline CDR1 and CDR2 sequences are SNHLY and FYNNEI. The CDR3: CASSEIGWGGGYEAFF. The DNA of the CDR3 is TGTGCCAGCAGTGAAATTGGTTGGGGGGGAGGATATGAAGCTTTCTTT.

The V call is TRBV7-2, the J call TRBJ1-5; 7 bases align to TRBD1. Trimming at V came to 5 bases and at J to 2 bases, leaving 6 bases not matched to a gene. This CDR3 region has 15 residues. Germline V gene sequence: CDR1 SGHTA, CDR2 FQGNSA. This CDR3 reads CASSDRTGGNQPQHF. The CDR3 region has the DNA TGTGCCAGCAGCGACAGGACAGGCGGCAATCAGCCCCAGCATTTT.